This T cell receptor beta chain emerged from a study of CD8+ T cells in alopecia areata. V was clipped by 3 bases and J by 2 bases; unmatched bases: 2. The CDR3 runs 14 residues. Germline lookup yields CDR1 MDHEN and CDR2 SYDVKM. This clone is a singleton in its sample. RNA was extracted and reverse transcribed into cDNA as the sequencing template. Here immunoSEQ multiplex PCR was the method, and the copy in TCRdb shows in-frame clones only, minus some. The repertoire consists of about 180,000 clones, with 59% occurring once and the leading ten covering about 14%. The specimen comprised CD4+ T cells sorted from blood, sampled at week 0. The J gene is TRBJ2-7, the V gene TRBV28; 9 bases are shared with TRBD2. The sequence derives from a human donor with alopecia areata. The CDR3 loop reads CASSFGGGAYEQYF. The DNA for the CDR3 is TGTGCCAGCAGTTTTGGCGGGGGGGCCTACGAGCAGTACTTC.